This TCR beta chain was sequenced in a study of blood T cell repertoires in COVID-19. Study overall: Both acute and convalescent COVID-19 samples were obtained from the United States, Italy and Spain. In each case, the material was cDNA or gDNA derived from T cells, B-cell-depleted T cells, or PBMCs.

This CDR3 spans 14 amino acids. CDR1 is SNHLY, CDR2 FYNNEI, per germline. Trimming left V 5 bases short and J 7 bases short, with 14 bases between. TCRdb's table, derived via immunoSEQ multiplex PCR, lists solely in-frame clones and lacks some. The table lists 150,000 to 200,000 clones, around nine tenths of them singletons. Sample: peripheral blood. The V call is TRBV2, the J call TRBJ1-4, with D possibly TRBD1 on 5 matching bases. This TCR came from a woman in her 70s with COVID-19, enrolled during active disease. CDR3: CASSLQGSVEKLFF. Written as DNA, the CDR3 is TGTGCCAGCAGTCTTCAGGGTAGTGTTGAAAAACTGTTTTTT.